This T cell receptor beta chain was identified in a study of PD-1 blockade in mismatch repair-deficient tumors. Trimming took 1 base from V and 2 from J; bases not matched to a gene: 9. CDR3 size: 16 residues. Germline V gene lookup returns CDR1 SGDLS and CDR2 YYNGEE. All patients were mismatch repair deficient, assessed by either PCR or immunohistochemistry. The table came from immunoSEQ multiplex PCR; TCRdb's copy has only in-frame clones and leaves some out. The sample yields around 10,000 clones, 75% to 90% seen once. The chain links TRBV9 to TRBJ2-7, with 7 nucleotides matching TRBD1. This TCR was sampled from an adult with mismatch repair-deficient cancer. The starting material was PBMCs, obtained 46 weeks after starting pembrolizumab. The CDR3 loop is CASSVSLQGQTYEQYF. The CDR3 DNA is TGTGCCAGCAGCGTATCACTACAGGGACAGACCTACGAGCAGTACTTC.